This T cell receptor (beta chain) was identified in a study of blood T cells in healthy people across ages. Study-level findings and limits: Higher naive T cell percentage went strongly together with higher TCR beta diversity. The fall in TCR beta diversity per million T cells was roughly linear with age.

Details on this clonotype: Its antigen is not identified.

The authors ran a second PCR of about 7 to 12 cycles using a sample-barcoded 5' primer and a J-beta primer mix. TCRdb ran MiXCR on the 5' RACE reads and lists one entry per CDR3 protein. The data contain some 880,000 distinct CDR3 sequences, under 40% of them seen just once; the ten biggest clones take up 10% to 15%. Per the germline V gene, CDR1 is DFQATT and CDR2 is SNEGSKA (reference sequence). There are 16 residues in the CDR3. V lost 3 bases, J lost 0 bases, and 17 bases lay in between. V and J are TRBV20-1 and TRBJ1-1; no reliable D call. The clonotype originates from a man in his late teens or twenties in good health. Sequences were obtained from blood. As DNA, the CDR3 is TGCAGTGCTAGTACGGTCAGGCCCTCGGTGAACACTGAAGCTTTCTTT. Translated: CSASTVRPSVNTEAFF.